This entry concerns a single T cell receptor beta chain. Antigen: not known. TCRdb called the reads again in MiXCR, with one record for every CDR3 protein. The data show hundreds of thousands of distinct CDR3 sequences, with about 30% seen just once and 9.5% to 15% held by the top ten. This specimen comes from a study of T cell repertoires in cytomegalovirus infection. Study background: Selected CMV epitopes included recently identified HLA-C-restricted ones as well as well-studied HLA-B-restricted ones. Through public TCR beta signatures, both CMV infection and matching HLA type were indicated.

The CDR3 consists of 17 residues. Germline V CDR1 and CDR2: MNHEY, SVGEGT. V shed 0 bases and J 2 bases; nucleotides not matched to a gene: 8. Whole-study results and caveats: Individuals carrying CMV plus the relevant HLA were identified by cumulative frequency of public TCR beta families. Dominating the ex vivo response were TCR beta clonotypes that were CMV-specific and HLA-C-restricted.

The receptor was isolated from a human donor in good health (CMV status not recorded). Some clones in this sample may be carry-over from other donors' samples. The sample here was cultured CD8+ T cells from PBMCs, taken from culture after CMV antigen stimulation. The rearrangement links TRBV6-2 or TRBV6-3 to TRBJ1-2, with 8 bases lining up with TRBD1. The CDR3 spells CASSYSHGQGSNYGYTF. CDR3 sequence (DNA): TGTGCCAGCAGTTACTCCCACGGACAGGGTTCCAACTATGGCTACACCTTC.